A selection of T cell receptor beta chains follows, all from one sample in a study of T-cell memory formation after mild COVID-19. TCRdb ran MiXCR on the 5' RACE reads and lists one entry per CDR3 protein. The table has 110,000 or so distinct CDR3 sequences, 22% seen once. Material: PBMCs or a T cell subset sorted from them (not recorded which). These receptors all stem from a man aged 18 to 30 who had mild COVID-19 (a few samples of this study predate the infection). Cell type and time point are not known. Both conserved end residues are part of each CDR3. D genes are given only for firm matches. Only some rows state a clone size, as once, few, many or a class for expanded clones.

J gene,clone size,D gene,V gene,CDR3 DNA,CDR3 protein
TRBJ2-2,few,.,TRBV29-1,TGCAGCGTCACCGGGAGACTAAACACCGGGGAGCTGTTTTTT,CSVTGRLNTGELFF
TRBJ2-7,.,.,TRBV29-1,TGCAGCGCGCGGGGAGCCGGGTACGAGCAGTACTTC,CSARGAGYEQYF
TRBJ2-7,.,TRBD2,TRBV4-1,TGCGCCAGCAGCCCGGGACTAGCGGAGAGCTCCTACGAGCAGTACTTC,CASSPGLAESSYEQYF
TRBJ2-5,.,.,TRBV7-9,TGTGCCAGCAGCTTAGGAGTCGGGGGGCGCCAAGAGACCCAGTACTTC,CASSLGVGGRQETQYF
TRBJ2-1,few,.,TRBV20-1,TGCAGTGCTAGAGGGACAGTTTCTCATAATGAGCAGTTCTTC,CSARGTVSHNEQFF
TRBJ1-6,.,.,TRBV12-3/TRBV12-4,TGTGCCAGCAGCCGGGGACTCTCTTCACCCCTCCACTTT,CASSRGLSSPLHF
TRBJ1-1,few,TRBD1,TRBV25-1,TGTGCCAGCAGTGACGCCGAGCAGGGACAGCCTAACATGAACACTGAAGCTTTCTTT,CASSDAEQGQPNMNTEAFF
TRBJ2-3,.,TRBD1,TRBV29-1,TGCAGCGTTGGGGACAGGGGCCCAAGGGGCCCAGATACGCAGTATTTT,CSVGDRGPRGPDTQYF
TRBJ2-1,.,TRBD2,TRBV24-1,TGTGCCACCCAGGCGGACCGGACTAGCGGAAATGAGCAGTTCTTC,CATQADRTSGNEQFF
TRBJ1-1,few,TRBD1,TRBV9,TGTGCCAGCAGCCCCGGGACAGGGTATGGGGGAACTGAAGCTTTCTTT,CASSPGTGYGGTEAFF
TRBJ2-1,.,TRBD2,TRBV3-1,TGTGCCAGCAGGCGACACTTTTTAGCGGGGGAGGTCTCCTACAATGAGCAGTTCTTC,CASRRHFLAGEVSYNEQFF
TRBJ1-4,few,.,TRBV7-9,TGTGCCAGCAGCGTACAGCAGAATGAAAAACTGTTTTTT,CASSVQQNEKLFF
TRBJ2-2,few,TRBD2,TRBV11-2,TGTGCCAGCAGCCCCTTCGGGCGGGGGGTCAGTACCGGGGAGCTGTTTTTT,CASSPFGRGVSTGELFF
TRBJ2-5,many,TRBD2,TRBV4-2,TGTGCCAGCAGCCAGGCTAGCGGGGGGCGGGGAGAGACCCAGTACTTC,CASSQASGGRGETQYF
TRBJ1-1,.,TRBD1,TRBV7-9,TGTGCCAGCAGCCTCCGACGGACAGGGGGTTATACTGAAGCTTTCTTT,CASSLRRTGGYTEAFF
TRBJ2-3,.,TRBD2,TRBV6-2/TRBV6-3,TGTGCCAGCAGCAAACTAGCGGCGAGCGTCGATACGCAGTATTTT,CASSKLAASVDTQYF
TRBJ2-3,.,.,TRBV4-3,TGCGCCAGCAGCCAAGGGGGGGGCACAGATACGCAGTATTTT,CASSQGGGTDTQYF
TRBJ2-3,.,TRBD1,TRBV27,TGTGCCAGCAGTATCACAGGGGGGAATACGCAGTATTTT,CASSITGGNTQYF
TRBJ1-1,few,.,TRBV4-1,TGCGCCAGCAGCCACAATCGTGAAGCTTTCTTT,CASSHNREAFF
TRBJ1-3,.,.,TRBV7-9,TGTGCCAGCAGCCCACGTCGCTCTGGAAACACCATATATTTT,CASSPRRSGNTIYF
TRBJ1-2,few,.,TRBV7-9,TGTGCCAGCAGCCGCCTGACCAGCTCGAATGGCTACACCTTC,CASSRLTSSNGYTF
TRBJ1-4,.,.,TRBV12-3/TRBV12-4,TGTGCCAGCAGTTTTAAGGGAGGAAATGAAAAACTGTTTTTT,CASSFKGGNEKLFF
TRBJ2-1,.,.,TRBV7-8,TGTGCCAGCAGCTTAGGCTTGGGGGAATACCGGGGTGAGCAGTTCTTC,CASSLGLGEYRGEQFF
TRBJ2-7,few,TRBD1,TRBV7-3,TGTGCCAGCAGCTCCGAACAGGGGACAGCGCACTTGGAGCAGTACTTC,CASSSEQGTAHLEQYF
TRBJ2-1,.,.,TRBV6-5,TGTGCCAGCAGTCGAGAGGGACTCACGAGCTCCTACAATGAGCAGTTCTTC,CASSREGLTSSYNEQFF
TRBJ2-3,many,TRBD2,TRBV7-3,TGTGCCAGCAGCTTAAGCGGGGGGAGCACAGATACGCAGTATTTT,CASSLSGGSTDTQYF
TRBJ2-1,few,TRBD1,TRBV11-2,TGTGCCAGCAGTCCAGGACAGGGGGCTTACAATGAGCAGTTCTTC,CASSPGQGAYNEQFF
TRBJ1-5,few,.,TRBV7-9,TGTGCCAGCAGCCGCGGAGGGGACGAGGTCAATCAGCCCCAGCATTTT,CASSRGGDEVNQPQHF
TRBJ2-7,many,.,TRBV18,TGTGCCAGCTCACTCACCAGGGGAGGCCCCTACGAGCAGTACTTC,CASSLTRGGPYEQYF
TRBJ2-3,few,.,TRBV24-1,TGTGCCACCAGTGATTTTGACACAGATACGCAGTATTTT,CATSDFDTDTQYF
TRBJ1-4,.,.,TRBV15,TGTGCCACCAGCAGAGATCCCACAGGGCTAGCTAATGAAAAACTGTTTTTT,CATSRDPTGLANEKLFF
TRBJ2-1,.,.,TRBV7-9,TGTGCCAGCAGCCTACCAGGGGCAGACAATGAGCAGTTCTTC,CASSLPGADNEQFF
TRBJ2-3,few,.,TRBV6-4,TGTGCCAGCAGTGCGATTGGGGGCACAGATACGCAGTATTTT,CASSAIGGTDTQYF
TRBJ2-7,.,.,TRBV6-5,TGTGCCAGCAGTTATGGTCCGGGGTACGAGCAGTACTTC,CASSYGPGYEQYF
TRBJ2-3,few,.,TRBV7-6,TGTGCCAGCAGCCCGAGTGACACAGATACGCAGTATTTT,CASSPSDTDTQYF
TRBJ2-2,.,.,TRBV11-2,TGTGCCAGCAGCTTAGGCGTGACAGTGACCGGGGAGCTGTTTTTT,CASSLGVTVTGELFF
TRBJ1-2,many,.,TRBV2,TGTGCCAGCAGTGCGGGGGGTGGCTATGGCTACACCTTC,CASSAGGGYGYTF
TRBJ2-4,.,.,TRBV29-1,TGCAGCGTTGATGGCGGGACGGCCAAAAACATTCAGTACTTC,CSVDGGTAKNIQYF
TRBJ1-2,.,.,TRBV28,TGTGCCAGCAGGCCGGGGGGCGGCTATGGCTACACCTTC,CASRPGGGYGYTF
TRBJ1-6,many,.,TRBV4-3,TGCGCCAGCAGCCAAGACAGGGGTCGTAATTCACCCCTCCACTTT,CASSQDRGRNSPLHF
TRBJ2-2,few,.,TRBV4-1,TGCGCCAGCAGCCAATGGCGCTGGGGGGCCCATCGGGACGGGGAGCTGTTTTTT,CASSQWRWGAHRDGELFF
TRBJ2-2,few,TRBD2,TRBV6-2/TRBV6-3,TGTGCCAGCAGCTCCGCGAGTAGCGGGGTCAACACCGGGGAGCTGTTTTTT,CASSSASSGVNTGELFF
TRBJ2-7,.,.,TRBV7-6,TGTGCCAGCAGCTCAGGGCTCGACTTTTACGAGCAGTACTTC,CASSSGLDFYEQYF
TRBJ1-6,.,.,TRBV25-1,TGTGCCAGCAGTGCGTGGAATTCACCCCTCCACTTT,CASSAWNSPLHF
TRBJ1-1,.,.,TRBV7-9,TGTGCCAGCAGCTTAAAGGGAAGTTTATCTGAAGCTTTCTTT,CASSLKGSLSEAFF
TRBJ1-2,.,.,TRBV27,TGTGCCAGCAGTTCGGGGACGCCCGGGTTTATCTACACCTTC,CASSSGTPGFIYTF
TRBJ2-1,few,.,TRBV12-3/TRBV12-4,TGTGCCAGCAAGTTTGGGTACAATGAGCAGTTCTTC,CASKFGYNEQFF
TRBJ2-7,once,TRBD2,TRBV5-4,TGTGCCAGCAGCTTGGAACTAGCGGCCATAGGGCAGTACTTC,CASSLELAAIGQYF